One sample yielded the 26 T cell receptor beta chains listed below, sequenced in a study of T cell changes during pregnancy in multiple sclerosis. TCRdb's copy holds only in-frame clones and misses some; the assay was immunoSEQ multiplex PCR. This sample has 69,000 or so clones, with 75% to 95% found just once. Sequencing was performed on CD4+ T cells from peripheral blood mononuclear cells, taken in the third trimester of pregnancy. These TCRs come from a female donor in good health, enrolled as a control in a pregnancy study.

V usage is TRBV2 and J usage is TRBJ1-1; 9 positions agree with TRBD1. The CDR3 consists of 14 residues. Germline CDR1 reads SNHLY; CDR2 reads FYNNEI. J lost 5 bases, V lost 8 bases, and 9 bases had no gene match. For the CDR3, the DNA is TGTGCCAGCCTACGAGGACAGGGGAGTACTGAAGCTTTCTTT. This codes for CASLRGQGSTEAFF.

The J gene is TRBJ1-1, the V gene TRBV19; D not resolved. CDR1 LNHDA and CDR2 SQIVND come from the germline V gene (reference sequence). Trimming stripped 5 bases from V and 11 bases from J, with 15 bases between. The CDR3 extends over 12 amino acids. CDR3 amino acids: CASSGWRVSAFF. The DNA of the CDR3 is TGTGCCAGTAGTGGCTGGAGGGTATCGGCTTTCTTT.

The genes are TRBV7-8 and TRBJ1-5, with a weak D call TRBD1 (5 bases). V lost 1 base and J lost 0, with 13 bases in between. From germline, CDR1 is SGHVS and CDR2 FQNEAQ. The CDR3 runs to 17 residues. The CDR3 reads CASSLGSSGRSNQPQHF. In nucleotides, the CDR3 is TGTGCCAGCAGCTTAGGGTCTTCAGGGCGTAGCAATCAGCCCCAGCATTTT.

V gene TRBV7-2 combines with J gene TRBJ1-2; no clear D. Germline V CDR1 and CDR2: SGHTA, FQGNSA. The V gene lost 6 bases and the J gene lost 11 bases, with 10 bases spanning the gap. The CDR3 is 10 residues long. This chain's CDR3 is CASRKLWYTF. Here the CDR3 DNA reads TGTGCCAGCAGGAAACTATGGTACACCTTC.

The V call is TRBV9, the J call TRBJ2-1; the match to TRBD2 covers 13 bases. J gave up 9 bases and V 3 bases, and 12 bases lay outside the gene matches. This CDR3 region has 17 residues. Per germline, CDR1 SGDLS and CDR2 YYNGEE. CDR3 region: CASSDRTSGGVSSEQFF. DNA for the CDR3: TGTGCCAGCAGCGATCGGACTAGCGGGGGCGTATCTTCTGAGCAGTTCTTC.

The chain has TRBV4-2 and TRBJ2-1, with TRBD2 matching over 9 bases. The CDR3 contains 19 residues. Germline V CDR1 and CDR2: LGHNA, YNFKEQ. V was pared by 2 bases and J by 4 bases, with 15 bases of the junction left unmatched. The DNA for the CDR3 is TGTGCCAGCAGCCAACCCACTGGCGGGGGGGCCGCTGGGTACAATGAGCAGTTCTTC. The encoded protein is CASSQPTGGGAAGYNEQFF.

The chain recombines TRBV15 with TRBJ1-3; D uncertain. The CDR3 spans 14 residues. The V gene's germline CDR1 is LNHNV and CDR2 YYDKDF (reference sequence). With 5 bases removed from V and 2 bases from J, the gap between germline ends came to 10 bases. The CDR3 nucleotides read TGTGCCACCAGCCTAAGTAACCCTGGAAACACCATATATTTT. Its translation: CATSLSNPGNTIYF.

V gene TRBV7-6 combines with J gene TRBJ1-1; D gene uncertain. Trimming took off 1 base at V and 3 bases at J, with 12 bases between the two ends. The length of the CDR3 is 15 residues. Germline V lookup: CDR1 SGHVS, CDR2 FNYEAQ. CDR3 residues: CASSLGAGSDTEAFF. The CDR3 coding sequence is TGTGCCAGCAGCTTAGGTGCAGGCAGTGACACTGAAGCTTTCTTT.

The rearrangement links TRBV11-1 to TRBJ1-1; TRBD1 agrees at 7 bases. CDR3 size: 17 residues. The germline V gene has CDR1 SGHAT and CDR2 FQDESV (reference sequence). V dropped 8 bases and J dropped 0; count of bases not matched to a gene: 15. CDR3 nucleotides: TGTGCCAGCCTCTCTGGGCGGGGACAGTGGATGAACACTGAAGCTTTCTTT. It yields the protein CASLSGRGQWMNTEAFF.

The chain has TRBV19 and TRBJ2-7; TRBD1 aligns across 9 bases. The CDR3 totals 15 residues. V gave up 7 bases and J gave up 2 bases; unmatched junction bases: 9. Germline V gives CDR1 LNHDA, CDR2 SQIVND (reference sequence). CDR3 sequence reads: CASNSPGTGTYEQYF. CDR3 bases: TGTGCCAGTAACTCCCCAGGGACAGGGACCTACGAGCAGTACTTC.

The J gene is TRBJ2-3, the V gene TRBV9; 8 bases align to TRBD2. The germline V gene has CDR1 SGDLS and CDR2 YYNGEE. V trimming: 4 bases; J trimming: 3 bases; junction bases outside the gene matches: 10. The CDR3 spans 16 residues. The CDR3 is CASSPPPAGGTDTQYF. DNA of the CDR3: TGTGCCAGCAGCCCCCCCCCGGCGGGGGGTACAGATACGCAGTATTTT.

This rearrangement joins TRBV7-3 to TRBJ2-1, with D perhaps matching TRBD2 (6 bases). Trimming left V 5 bases short and J 3 bases short, with 14 bases between. The CDR3 has 15 amino acids. The germline V gene encodes CDR1 SGHTA and CDR2 FQGTGA. The CDR3 region is CASSLVEGSYNEQFF. In DNA form, the CDR3 reads TGTGCCAGCAGCCTCGTGGAGGGAAGCTACAATGAGCAGTTCTTC. The full variable domain, rest sourced from reference TRBV7-3 and TRBJ2-1, is GAGVSQTPSNKVTEKGKYVELRCDPISGHTALYWYRQSLGQGPEFLIYFQGTGAADDSGLPNDRFFAVRPEGSVSTLKIQRTERGDSAVYLCASSLVEGSYNEQFFGPGTRLTVL.

The rearrangement joins TRBV11-3 to TRBJ1-1; a weak D match, TRBD1 (6 bases). Germline V gene lookup returns CDR1 SGHNT and CDR2 YENEEA. This CDR3 region has 13 residues. V was shortened by 5 bases and J by 6 bases, with 13 bases between the two germline ends. This CDR3 reads CASSPGTLSEAFF. The CDR3 nucleotides are TGTGCCAGCAGCCCCGGGACATTGTCTGAAGCTTTCTTT.

The gene calls are TRBV4-2 and TRBJ1-2; D is perhaps TRBD1 (5 bases). The length of the CDR3 is 15 residues. V lost 0 bases and J lost 3, with 11 bases in between. Germline V CDR1 and CDR2: LGHNA, YNFKEQ. CDR3 DNA: TGTGCCAGCAGCCAAGAAGTCCGGGGGGACTATGGCTACACCTTC. Its translation is CASSQEVRGDYGYTF.

The CDR3 DNA sequence: TGTGCCAGCAGCTTGGGACAGGGGAATTACAATGAGCAGTTCTTC. Protein: CASSLGQGNYNEQFF. The genes are TRBV7-3 and TRBJ2-1; 10 bases are a match to TRBD1. CDR3 length: 15 amino acids. The V gene's germline CDR1 is SGHTA and CDR2 FQGTGA. The V segment lost 3 bases and the J segment 4 bases; nucleotides outside the gene matches: 3.

The rearrangement links TRBV10-3 to TRBJ2-3; TRBD2 matches 10 bases. J was trimmed by 3 bases and V by 3 bases; bases with no gene match: 3. The germline gives CDR1 ENHRY, CDR2 SYGVKD. This CDR3 contains 15 residues. CDR3 residues: CAISEAGGPTDTQYF. Here the CDR3 DNA reads TGTGCCATCAGTGAAGCGGGGGGGCCGACAGATACGCAGTATTTT.

The V call is TRBV14, the J call TRBJ2-2; D gene unclear. The ends were cut back, 0 bases at V and 5 bases at J, with 7 bases in the middle. This CDR3 spans 14 amino acids. Per germline, CDR1 SGHDN and CDR2 FVKESK. CDR3: CASSQDFGTGELFF. In DNA, the CDR3 is TGTGCCAGCAGCCAAGATTTCGGGACCGGGGAGCTGTTTTTT.

This chain joins TRBV2 and TRBJ1-3, with no clear D. Germline V gene sequence: CDR1 SNHLY, CDR2 FYNNEI. This CDR3 is built from 13 residues. V gave up 3 bases and J gave up 4 bases, with 7 bases separating them. This CDR3 is CASSDQVGNTIYF. The CDR3 DNA reads TGTGCCAGCAGTGATCAGGTGGGAAACACCATATATTTT.

The chain joins TRBV6-6 to TRBJ2-2; 7 bases line up with TRBD2. CDR1 and CDR2 from the germline V gene are MNHNY and SVGAGI (reference sequence). With V trimmed by 5 bases and J by 7 bases, 4 bases remained unmatched. CDR3 length equals 13 residues. Here the CDR3 reads CASSQQRGGELFF. The CDR3 nucleotides are TGTGCCAGCAGTCAGCAGCGGGGCGGGGAGCTGTTTTTT.

The sample holds one count of this clone. The DNA for the CDR3 is TGTGCCAGCAAGGGACCGGGCCGGGGGACTGAAGCTTTCTTT. Amino acid sequence: CASKGPGRGTEAFF. This rearrangement joins TRBV6-5 to TRBJ1-1; TRBD1 is a possible D gene (5 bases). This CDR3 has 14 amino acids. V was clipped by 7 bases and J by 5 bases, with 17 bases between them. Germline V gives CDR1 MNHEY, CDR2 SVGAGI.

This clone came up once. The chain recombines TRBV27 with TRBJ1-2, with 9 bases aligning to TRBD1. This CDR3 is 15 amino acids long. Germline CDR1 MNHEY, CDR2 SMNVEV (reference sequence). Trimming cost V 6 bases and J 8 bases; bases outside gene matches: 13. CDR3 region: CASRSGRTGVQGYTF. The CDR3 DNA sequence: TGTGCCAGCAGGTCGGGCCGGACAGGGGTTCAAGGCTACACCTTC.

The chain couples TRBV7-9 to TRBJ1-3; tentative D call: TRBD1 (5 bases). From germline, CDR1 is SEHNR and CDR2 FQNEAQ (reference sequence). The CDR3 loop spans 14 amino acids. V gave up 7 bases and J gave up 2 bases, with 12 bases separating them. CDR3 sequence (DNA): TGTGCCAGCACCCAAGGAGGGGCTGGAAACACCATATATTTT. This sequence encodes CASTQGGAGNTIYF.

This chain joins TRBV25-1 and TRBJ2-2, with TRBD1 as a possible D gene (6 bases). Germline CDR1 and CDR2: MGHDK and SYGVNS. The V and J ends lost 8 bases and 4 bases respectively, with 14 bases between them. This CDR3 is 14 amino acids long. The CDR3 sequence is CASRGQGSTGELFF. DNA for the CDR3: TGTGCCAGCCGAGGGCAGGGGAGCACCGGGGAGCTGTTTTTT.

The V gene is TRBV6-6, the J gene TRBJ2-1; TRBD1 agrees at 8 bases. Germline V CDR1 and CDR2: MNHNY, SVGAGI (reference sequence). V lost 2 bases and J lost 9; bases outside the gene matches: 12. This CDR3 contains 16 residues. CDR3 in DNA: TGTGCCAGCAGTTACCGAACAGGGGGTATTTCAGGTGAGCAGTTCTTC. Protein sequence: CASSYRTGGISGEQFF.

The chain is built from TRBV18 and TRBJ1-1; D uncertain. The length of the CDR3 is 14 residues. V was trimmed by 2 bases and J by 1 base, leaving 8 bases between them. CDR1 and CDR2 (germline): KGHSH, LQKENI. The CDR3 nucleotides read TGTGCCAGCTCACCAAGCGGAGCGAACACTGAAGCTTTCTTT. Protein product: CASSPSGANTEAFF.

The rearrangement joins TRBV7-9 to TRBJ1-6; D may be TRBD1 (5 bases). Germline assignment: CDR1 SEHNR and CDR2 FQNEAQ (reference sequence). The V and J ends lost 4 bases and 9 bases respectively, with 16 bases between them. This CDR3 region has 15 residues. The CDR3 protein is CASSSSGSWVSPLHF. As DNA, the CDR3 is TGTGCCAGCAGCTCCTCAGGGTCGTGGGTTTCACCCCTCCACTTT.